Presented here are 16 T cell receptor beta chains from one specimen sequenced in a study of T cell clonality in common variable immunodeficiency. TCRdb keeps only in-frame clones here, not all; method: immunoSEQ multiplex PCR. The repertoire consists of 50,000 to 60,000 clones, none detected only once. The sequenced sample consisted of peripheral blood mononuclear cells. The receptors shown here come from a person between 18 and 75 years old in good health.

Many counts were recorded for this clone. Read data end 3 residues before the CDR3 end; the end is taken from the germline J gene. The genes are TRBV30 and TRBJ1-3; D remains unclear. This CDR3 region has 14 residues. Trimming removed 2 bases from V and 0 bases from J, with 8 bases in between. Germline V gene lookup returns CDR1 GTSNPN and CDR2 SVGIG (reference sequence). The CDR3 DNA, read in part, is TGTGCCTGGAGTTTCGGTGTCTCTGGAAACACC. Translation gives CAWSFGVSGNT. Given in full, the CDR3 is CAWSFGVSGNTIYF.

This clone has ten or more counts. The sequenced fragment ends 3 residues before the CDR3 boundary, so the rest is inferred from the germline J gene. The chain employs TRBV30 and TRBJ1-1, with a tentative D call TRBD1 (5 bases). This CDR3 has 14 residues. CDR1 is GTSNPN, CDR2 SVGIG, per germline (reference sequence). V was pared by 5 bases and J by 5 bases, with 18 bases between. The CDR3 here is CAWGGEGVTTEAFF. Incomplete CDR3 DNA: TGTGCCTGGGGGGGGGAAGGGGTTACTACTGAA.

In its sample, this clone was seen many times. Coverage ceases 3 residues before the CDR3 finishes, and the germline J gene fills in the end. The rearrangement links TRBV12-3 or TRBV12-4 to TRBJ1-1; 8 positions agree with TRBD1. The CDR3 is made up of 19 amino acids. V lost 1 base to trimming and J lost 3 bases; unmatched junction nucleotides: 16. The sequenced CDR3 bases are TGTGCCAGCAGTTTAGGCCCTCCAGGGGGCGGCATGGGAGACACTGAA. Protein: CASSLGPPGGGMGDTE. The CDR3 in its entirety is CASSLGPPGGGMGDTEAFF.

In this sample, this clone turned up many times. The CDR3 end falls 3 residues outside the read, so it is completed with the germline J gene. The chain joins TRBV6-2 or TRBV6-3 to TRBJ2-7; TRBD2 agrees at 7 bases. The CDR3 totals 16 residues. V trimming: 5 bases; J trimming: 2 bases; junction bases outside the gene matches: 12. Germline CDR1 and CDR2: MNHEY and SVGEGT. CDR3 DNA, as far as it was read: TGTGCCAGCAGTACCTCCGGGACGGGGGGTCCCTACGAG. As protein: CASSTSGTGGPYE. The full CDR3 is CASSTSGTGGPYEQYF.

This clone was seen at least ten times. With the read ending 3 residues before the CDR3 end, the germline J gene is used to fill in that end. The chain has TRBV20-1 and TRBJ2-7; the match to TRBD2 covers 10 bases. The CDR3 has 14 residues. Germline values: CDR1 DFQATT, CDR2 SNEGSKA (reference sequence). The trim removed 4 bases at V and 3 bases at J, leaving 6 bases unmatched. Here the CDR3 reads CSATASGRFYEQYF. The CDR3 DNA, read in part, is TGCAGTGCTACTGCTAGCGGGAGATTCTACGAG.

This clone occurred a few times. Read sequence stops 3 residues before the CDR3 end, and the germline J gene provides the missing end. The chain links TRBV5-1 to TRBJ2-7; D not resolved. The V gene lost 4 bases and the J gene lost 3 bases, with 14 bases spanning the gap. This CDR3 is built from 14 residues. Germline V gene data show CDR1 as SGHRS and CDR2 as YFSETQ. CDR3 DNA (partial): TGCGCCAGCAGCGCTACGACTGGGTACTACGAG. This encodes CASSATTGYYE. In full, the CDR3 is CASSATTGYYEQYF. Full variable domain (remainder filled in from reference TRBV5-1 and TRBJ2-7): KAGVTQTPRYLIKTRGQQVTLSCSPISGHRSVSWYQQTPGQGLQFLFEYFSETQRNKGNFPGRFSGRQFSNSRSEMNVSTLELGDSALYLCASSATTGYYEQYFGPGTRLTVT.

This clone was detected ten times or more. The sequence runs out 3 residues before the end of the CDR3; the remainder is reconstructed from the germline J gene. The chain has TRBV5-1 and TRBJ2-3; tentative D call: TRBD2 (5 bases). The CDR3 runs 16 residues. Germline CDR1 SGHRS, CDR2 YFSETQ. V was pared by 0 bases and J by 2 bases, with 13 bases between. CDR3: CASSLAVSGYTDTQYF. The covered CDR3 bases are TGCGCCAGCAGCTTGGCCGTGAGCGGATACACAGATACG.

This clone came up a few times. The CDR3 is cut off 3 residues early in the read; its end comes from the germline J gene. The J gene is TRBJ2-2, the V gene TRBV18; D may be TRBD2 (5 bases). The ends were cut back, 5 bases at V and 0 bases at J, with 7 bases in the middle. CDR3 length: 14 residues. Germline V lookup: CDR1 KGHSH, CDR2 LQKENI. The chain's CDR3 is CASSSRANTGELFF. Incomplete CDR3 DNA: TGTGCCAGCTCATCGAGGGCGAACACCGGGGAG.

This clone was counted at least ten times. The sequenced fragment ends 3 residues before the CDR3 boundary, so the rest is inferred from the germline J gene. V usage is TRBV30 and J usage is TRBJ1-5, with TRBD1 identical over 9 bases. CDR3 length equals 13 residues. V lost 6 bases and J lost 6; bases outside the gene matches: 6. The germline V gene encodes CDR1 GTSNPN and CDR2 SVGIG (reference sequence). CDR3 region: CACRTGAGQPQHF. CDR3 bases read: TGTGCCTGCCGGACAGGGGCTGGTCAGCCC.

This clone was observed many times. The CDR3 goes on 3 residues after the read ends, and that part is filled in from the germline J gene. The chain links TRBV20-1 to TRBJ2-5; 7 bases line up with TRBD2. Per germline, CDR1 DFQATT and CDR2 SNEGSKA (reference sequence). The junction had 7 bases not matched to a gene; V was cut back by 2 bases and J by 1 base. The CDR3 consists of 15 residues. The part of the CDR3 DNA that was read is TGCAGTGCTAGACGGCTAGCGGATGCCCAAGAGACC. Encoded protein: CSARRLADAQET. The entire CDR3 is CSARRLADAQETQYF.

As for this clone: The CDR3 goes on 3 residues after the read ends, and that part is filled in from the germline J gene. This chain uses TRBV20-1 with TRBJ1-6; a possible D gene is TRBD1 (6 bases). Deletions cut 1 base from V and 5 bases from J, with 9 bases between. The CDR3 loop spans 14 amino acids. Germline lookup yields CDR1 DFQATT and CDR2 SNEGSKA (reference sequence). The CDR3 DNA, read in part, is TGCAGTGCTAGAGGTCGGACAGATAATTCACCC. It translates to CSARGRTDNSP. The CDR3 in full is CSARGRTDNSPLHF.

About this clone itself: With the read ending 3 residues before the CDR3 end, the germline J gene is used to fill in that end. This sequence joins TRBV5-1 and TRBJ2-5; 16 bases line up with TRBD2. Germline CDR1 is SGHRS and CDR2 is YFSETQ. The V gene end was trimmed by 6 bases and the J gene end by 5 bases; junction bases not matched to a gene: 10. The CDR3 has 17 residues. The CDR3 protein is CASTSGGTSGGAETQYF. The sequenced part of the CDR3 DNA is TGCGCCAGCACCTCGGGAGGGACTAGCGGGGGGGCTGAGACC.

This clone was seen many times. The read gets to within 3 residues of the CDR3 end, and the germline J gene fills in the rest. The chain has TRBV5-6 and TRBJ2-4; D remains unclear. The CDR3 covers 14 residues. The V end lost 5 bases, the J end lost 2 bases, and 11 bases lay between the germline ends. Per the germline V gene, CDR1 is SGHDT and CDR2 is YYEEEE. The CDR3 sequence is CASSLQRPKNIQYF. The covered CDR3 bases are TGTGCCAGCAGTTTGCAGCGACCCAAAAACATT.

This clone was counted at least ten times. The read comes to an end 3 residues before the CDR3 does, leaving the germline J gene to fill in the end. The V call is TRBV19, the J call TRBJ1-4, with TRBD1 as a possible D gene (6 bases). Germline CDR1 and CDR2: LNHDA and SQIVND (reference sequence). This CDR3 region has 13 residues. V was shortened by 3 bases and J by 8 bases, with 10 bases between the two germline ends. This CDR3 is CASSIGGGEKLFF. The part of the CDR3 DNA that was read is TGTGCCAGTAGTATTGGGGGCGGCGAAAAA.

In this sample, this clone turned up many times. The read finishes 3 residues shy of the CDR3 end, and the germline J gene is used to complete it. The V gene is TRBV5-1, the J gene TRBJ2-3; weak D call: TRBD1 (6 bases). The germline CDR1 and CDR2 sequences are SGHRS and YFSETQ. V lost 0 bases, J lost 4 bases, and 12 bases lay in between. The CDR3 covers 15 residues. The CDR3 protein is CASSLEGQGPDTQYF. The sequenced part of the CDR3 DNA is TGCGCCAGCAGCTTGGAGGGGCAGGGGCCAGATACG.

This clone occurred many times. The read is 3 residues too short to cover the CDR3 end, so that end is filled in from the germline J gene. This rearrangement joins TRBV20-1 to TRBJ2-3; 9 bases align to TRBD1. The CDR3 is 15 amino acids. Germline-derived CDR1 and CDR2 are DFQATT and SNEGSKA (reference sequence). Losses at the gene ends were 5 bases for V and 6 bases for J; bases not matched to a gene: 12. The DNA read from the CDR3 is TGCAGTGCTGTCCCTGACAGGGGGATATGGGATACG. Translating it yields CSAVPDRGIWDT. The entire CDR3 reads CSAVPDRGIWDTQYF.